In this sample, the clone carrying this T cell receptor beta chain turned up a few times. The sample belongs to a study of identical twins. CDR3 length equals 15 residues. Germline assignment: CDR1 MNHEY and CDR2 SMNVEV (reference sequence). V lost 5 bases, J lost 4 bases, and 10 bases stayed unmatched. With template switching, a universal primer site was added, and the cDNA carried unique molecular identifiers. TCRdb used MiXCR to reprocess the 5' RACE reads, holding one entry per CDR3 protein. Among 700,000 or so distinct CDR3 sequences listed, about 20% were seen once. This sample also appeared in a second study, on T cells expressing NK-cell markers. That work contributes: Sorted T-cell subsets CD3+CD56+NKG2C+, CD3+CD56+NKG2C- and CD3+CD56-NKG2C+ were TCR beta-sequenced. Of eight sequenced donors, seven were HCMV-seropositive and one HCMV-seronegative.

The sequence was collected from a young woman in good health. This chain connects TRBV27 to TRBJ2-7; 8 nucleotides match TRBD2. The source material was PBMCs. The CDR3 DNA follows: TGTGCCAGCAGTCCCCGCAGCGGGAGTTTTTACGAGCAGTACTTC. Translated: CASSPRSGSFYEQYF.